These T cell receptor beta chains were read from a single sample in a study of neurological immune-mediated disorders. One entry per CDR3 protein results from TCRdb running MiXCR on the 5' RACE reads. In the table there are 55,000 to 80,000 distinct CDR3 sequences, around 13% of which are singletons. Sample: PBMCs. The receptors here all came from a female donor with HTLV-1-associated myelopathy (HAM/TSP). CDR3s include the opening cysteine and the closing phenylalanine or tryptophan. Fields, in order: V gene, D gene, clone size, J gene, CDR3 protein, CDR3 DNA. A D gene is named only where the DNA matches it firmly. Size is stated for part of the rows, as once, few or many counts, or as a class when the clone is expanded.

v_gene: TRBV20-1; d_gene: TRBD2; abundance: many; j_gene: TRBJ2-1; CDR3aa: CSVTGPKRGTYNEQFF; CDR3nt: TGCAGTGTAACAGGCCCCAAGCGGGGGACCTACAATGAGCAGTTCTTC
v_gene: TRBV3-1; d_gene: TRBD2; abundance: many; j_gene: TRBJ2-7; CDR3aa: CASSPGLGAYEQYF; CDR3nt: TGTGCCAGCAGCCCAGGACTAGGGGCATACGAGCAGTACTTC
v_gene: TRBV5-1; d_gene: -; abundance: many; j_gene: TRBJ2-5; CDR3aa: CASSSLNREETQYF; CDR3nt: TGCGCCAGCAGCTCCTTAAACAGGGAAGAGACCCAGTACTTC
v_gene: TRBV29-1; d_gene: -; abundance: medium-sized; j_gene: TRBJ1-2; CDR3aa: CSAVGGAFYGYTF; CDR3nt: TGCAGCGCCGTGGGGGGAGCTTTCTATGGCTACACCTTC
v_gene: TRBV10-2; d_gene: -; abundance: many; j_gene: TRBJ2-7; CDR3aa: CASSDLRRRGPTYEQYF; CDR3nt: TGCGCCAGCAGTGACCTCCGGAGGAGGGGCCCGACCTACGAGCAGTACTTC
v_gene: TRBV5-1; d_gene: -; abundance: few; j_gene: TRBJ2-7; CDR3aa: CASSFTRYEQYF; CDR3nt: TGCGCCAGCAGCTTTACGAGGTACGAGCAGTACTTC
v_gene: TRBV7-9; d_gene: -; abundance: many; j_gene: TRBJ1-6; CDR3aa: CASSPPQGENSPLHF; CDR3nt: TGTGCCAGCAGCCCTCCCCAGGGAGAGAATTCACCCCTCCACTTT
v_gene: TRBV2; d_gene: -; abundance: -; j_gene: TRBJ1-1; CDR3aa: CASSEEKGYSEAYF; CDR3nt: TGTGCCAGCAGTGAAGAGAAGGGGTACTCTGAAGCTTACTTT
v_gene: TRBV5-1; d_gene: TRBD2; abundance: many; j_gene: TRBJ2-3; CDR3aa: CASTAPPGGAEDTQYF; CDR3nt: TGCGCCAGCACAGCGCCTCCCGGGGGGGCTGAAGATACGCAGTATTTT
v_gene: TRBV12-3/TRBV12-4; d_gene: -; abundance: once; j_gene: TRBJ2-7; CDR3aa: CASSLQTVYEQYF; CDR3nt: TGTGCCAGCAGTTTACAGACAGTGTACGAGCAGTACTTC
v_gene: TRBV4-1; d_gene: -; abundance: many; j_gene: TRBJ2-5; CDR3aa: CASSQERTETQYF; CDR3nt: TGCGCCAGCAGCCAAGAGAGGACGGAGACCCAGTACTTC
v_gene: TRBV10-1; d_gene: -; abundance: many; j_gene: TRBJ1-1; CDR3aa: CASSEGNTEAFF; CDR3nt: TGCGCCAGCAGTGAGGGGAACACTGAAGCTTTCTTT
v_gene: TRBV3-1; d_gene: -; abundance: many; j_gene: TRBJ2-1; CDR3aa: CASRPGYMEGEQFF; CDR3nt: TGTGCCAGCAGGCCCGGGTACATGGAAGGTGAGCAGTTCTTC
v_gene: TRBV7-8; d_gene: TRBD1; abundance: many; j_gene: TRBJ2-5; CDR3aa: CASSLALIGGGQETQYF; CDR3nt: TGTGCCAGCAGCTTAGCGCTGATAGGGGGCGGGCAAGAGACCCAGTACTTC
v_gene: TRBV5-1; d_gene: -; abundance: many; j_gene: TRBJ2-7; CDR3aa: CASSLEGDQSEQYF; CDR3nt: TGCGCCAGCAGCTTGGAGGGGGACCAAAGCGAGCAGTACTTC
v_gene: TRBV20-1; d_gene: TRBD2; abundance: many; j_gene: TRBJ2-2; CDR3aa: CSAALSGGNTGELFF; CDR3nt: TGCAGTGCTGCTCTGAGCGGGGGCAACACCGGGGAGCTGTTTTTT
v_gene: TRBV2; d_gene: -; abundance: few; j_gene: TRBJ1-1; CDR3aa: CASSVSGTEAFF; CDR3nt: TGTGCCAGCAGCGTTTCTGGCACTGAAGCTTTCTTT
v_gene: TRBV18; d_gene: -; abundance: -; j_gene: TRBJ2-7; CDR3aa: CASSPGRGELYEQYF; CDR3nt: TGTGCCAGCTCCCCGGGGCGCGGGGAGCTCTACGAGCAGTACTTC
v_gene: TRBV20-1; d_gene: -; abundance: many; j_gene: TRBJ2-1; CDR3aa: CSAGLSGWEQFF; CDR3nt: TGCAGTGCGGGACTGTCGGGGTGGGAGCAGTTCTTC
v_gene: TRBV4-1; d_gene: TRBD1; abundance: many; j_gene: TRBJ2-2; CDR3aa: CASSRNDRGNTGELFF; CDR3nt: TGCGCCAGCAGCCGCAATGACAGGGGGAATACCGGGGAGCTGTTTTTT
v_gene: TRBV12-3/TRBV12-4; d_gene: -; abundance: many; j_gene: TRBJ2-6; CDR3aa: CASSLIDGANVLTF; CDR3nt: TGTGCCAGCAGTCTGATTGACGGGGCCAACGTCCTGACTTTC
v_gene: TRBV6-2/TRBV6-3; d_gene: -; abundance: few; j_gene: TRBJ2-1; CDR3aa: CAAISSYNEQFF; CDR3nt: TGTGCCGCTATTAGCTCCTACAATGAGCAGTTCTTC